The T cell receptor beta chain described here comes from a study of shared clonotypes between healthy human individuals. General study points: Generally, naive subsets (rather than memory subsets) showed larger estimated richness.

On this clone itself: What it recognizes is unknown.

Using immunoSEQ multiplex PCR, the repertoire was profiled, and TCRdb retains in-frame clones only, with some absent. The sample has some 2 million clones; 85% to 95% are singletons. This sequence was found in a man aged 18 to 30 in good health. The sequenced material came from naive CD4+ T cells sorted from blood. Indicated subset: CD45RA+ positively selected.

CDR3 sequence (DNA): TGTGCCAGCAGTCTGACGGGGGGCACAGATACGCAGTATTTT. As protein: CASSLTGGTDTQYF. The chain couples TRBV4-2 to TRBJ2-3; D might be TRBD2 (6 bases). The CDR3 contains 14 residues. V gave up 6 bases and J gave up 1 base, with 11 bases separating them. CDR1 LGHNA and CDR2 YNFKEQ come from the germline V gene.